The clone carrying this TCR beta chain was detected only once. As processed by the authors: Reference gene primer amplification in the assay estimated nucleated cell counts. Produced via immunoSEQ multiplex PCR; TCRdb's table is partial and in-frame only. V and J calls and clone size are copied from that table; D and trimming were computed from the DNA. Of around 71,000 clones in the sample, approximately 86% were seen once. This entry is derived from a study of blood T cell repertoires in COVID-19. CDR3 length: 14 amino acids. The V and J ends lost 7 bases and 3 bases, in that order; junction bases with no gene match: 8. Germline assignment: CDR1 MDHEN and CDR2 SYDVKM.

The V and J genes are TRBV28 and TRBJ2-7; 8 bases match TRBD2. Sequenced material: peripheral blood. This TCR was recovered from an older woman with acute or convalescent COVID-19. CDR3 in amino acids: CASTRGLALYEQYF. CDR3 bases: TGTGCCAGCACCCGCGGACTAGCTCTCTACGAGCAGTACTTC.